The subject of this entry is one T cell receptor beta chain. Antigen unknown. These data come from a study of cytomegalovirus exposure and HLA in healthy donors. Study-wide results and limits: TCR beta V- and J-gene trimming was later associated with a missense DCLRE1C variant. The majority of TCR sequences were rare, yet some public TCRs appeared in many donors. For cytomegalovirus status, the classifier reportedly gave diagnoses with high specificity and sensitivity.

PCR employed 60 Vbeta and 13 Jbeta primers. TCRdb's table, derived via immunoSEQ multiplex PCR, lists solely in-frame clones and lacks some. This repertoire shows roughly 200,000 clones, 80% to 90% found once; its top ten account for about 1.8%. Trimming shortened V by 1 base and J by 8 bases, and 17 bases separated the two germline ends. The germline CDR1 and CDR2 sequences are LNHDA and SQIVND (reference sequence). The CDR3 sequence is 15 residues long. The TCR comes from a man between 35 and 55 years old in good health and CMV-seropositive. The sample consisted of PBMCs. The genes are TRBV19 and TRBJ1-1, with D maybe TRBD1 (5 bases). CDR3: CASSIGRGDLSEAFF. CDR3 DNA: TGTGCCAGTAGTATAGGGAGGGGCGACCTTTCCGAAGCTTTCTTT.